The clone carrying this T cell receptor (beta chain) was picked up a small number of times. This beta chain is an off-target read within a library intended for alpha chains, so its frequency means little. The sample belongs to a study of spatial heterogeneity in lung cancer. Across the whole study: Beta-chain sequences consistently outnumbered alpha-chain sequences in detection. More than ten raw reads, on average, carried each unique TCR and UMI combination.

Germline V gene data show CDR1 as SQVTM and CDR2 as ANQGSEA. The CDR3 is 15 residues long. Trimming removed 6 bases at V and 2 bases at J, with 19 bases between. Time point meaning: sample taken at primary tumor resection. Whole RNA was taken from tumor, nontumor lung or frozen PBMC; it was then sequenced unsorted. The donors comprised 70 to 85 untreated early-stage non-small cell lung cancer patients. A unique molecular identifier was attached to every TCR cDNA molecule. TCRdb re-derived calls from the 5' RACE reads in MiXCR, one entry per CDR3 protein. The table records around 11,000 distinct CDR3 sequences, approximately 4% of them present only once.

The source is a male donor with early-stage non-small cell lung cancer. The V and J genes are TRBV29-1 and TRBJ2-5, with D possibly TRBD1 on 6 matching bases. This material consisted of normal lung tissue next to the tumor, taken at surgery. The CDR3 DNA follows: TGCAGCGTCGGAACAGGGCTGGTGCGGCAAGAGACCCAGTACTTC. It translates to CSVGTGLVRQETQYF.